The T cell receptor (beta chain) under discussion was sequenced for a study of T cell responses to AZD1222 COVID-19 vaccine. Study findings and constraints: Every sample of the repertoires postdated the peak T cell response. Increased Spike-specific TCR breadth and depth were observed after two AZD1222 doses. Per reports, nearly half of all spike-specific TCRs target regions that are unmutated in variants.

V shed 6 bases and J shed 10 bases, with 13 bases lying between them. This CDR3 is 11 amino acids long. Germline V lookup: CDR1 DFQATT, CDR2 SNEGSKA (reference sequence). Concerning this clone itself: Its target is not known.

The method was immunoSEQ multiplex PCR; TCRdb's version includes in-frame clones alone and lacks a portion of them. The table has roughly 120,000 clones, about 91% seen once. The rearrangement links TRBV20-1 to TRBJ2-1; a possible D gene is TRBD1 (6 bases). Sequenced material: peripheral blood, taken on day 0 of AZD1222 vaccination. The TCR comes from an adult in good health. CDR3 coding DNA: TGCAGTGCGGATAGCCAGGGGGAGCAGTTCTTC. It translates to CSADSQGEQFF.